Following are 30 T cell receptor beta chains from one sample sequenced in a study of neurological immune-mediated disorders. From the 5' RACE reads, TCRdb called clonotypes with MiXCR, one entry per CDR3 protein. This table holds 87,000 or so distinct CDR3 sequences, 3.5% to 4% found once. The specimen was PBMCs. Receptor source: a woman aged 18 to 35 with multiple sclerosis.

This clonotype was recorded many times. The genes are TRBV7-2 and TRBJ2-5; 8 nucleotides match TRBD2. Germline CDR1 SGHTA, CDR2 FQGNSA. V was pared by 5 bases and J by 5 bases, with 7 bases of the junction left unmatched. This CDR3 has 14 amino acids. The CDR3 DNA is TGTGCCAGCAGCCCCGGGGGGGCAAAGGAGACCCAGTACTTC. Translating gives CASSPGGAKETQYF. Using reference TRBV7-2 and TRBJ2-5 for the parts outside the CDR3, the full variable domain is GAGVSQSPSNKVTEKGKDVELRCDPISGHTALYWYRQSLGQGLEFLIYFQGNSAPDKSGLPSDRFSAERTGGSVSTLTIQRTQQEDSAVYLCASSPGGAKETQYFGPGTRLLVL.

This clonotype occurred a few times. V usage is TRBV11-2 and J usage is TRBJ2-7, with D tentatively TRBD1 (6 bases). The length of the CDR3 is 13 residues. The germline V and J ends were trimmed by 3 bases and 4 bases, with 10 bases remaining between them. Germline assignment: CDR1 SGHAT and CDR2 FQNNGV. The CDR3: CASSFTGSYEQYF. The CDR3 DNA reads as TGTGCCAGCAGCTTTACAGGGTCGTACGAGCAGTACTTC.

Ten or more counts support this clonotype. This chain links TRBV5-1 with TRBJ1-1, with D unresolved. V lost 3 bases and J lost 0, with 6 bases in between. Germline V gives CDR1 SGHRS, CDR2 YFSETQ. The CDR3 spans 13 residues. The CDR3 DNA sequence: TGCGCCAGCAGCTCAGAGTTGAACACTGAAGCTTTCTTT. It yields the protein CASSSELNTEAFF.

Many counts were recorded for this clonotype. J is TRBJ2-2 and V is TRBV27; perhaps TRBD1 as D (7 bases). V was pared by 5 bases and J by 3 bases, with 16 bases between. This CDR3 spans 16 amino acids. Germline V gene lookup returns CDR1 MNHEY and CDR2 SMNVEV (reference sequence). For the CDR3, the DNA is TGTGCCAGCAGTCGACTACAGGGGAGGTACACCGGGGAGCTGTTTTTT. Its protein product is CASSRLQGRYTGELFF.

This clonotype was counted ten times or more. The CDR3 region is CASSQVPAGLGELFF. CDR3 nucleotide sequence: TGCGCCAGCAGCCAAGTCCCGGCAGGGCTCGGGGAGCTGTTTTTT. V and J are TRBV4-1 and TRBJ2-2; possibly TRBD1 for D (5 bases). Germline V gives CDR1 MGHRA, CDR2 YSYEKL. V was pared by 1 base and J by 7 bases, with 13 bases between. The CDR3 consists of 15 residues.

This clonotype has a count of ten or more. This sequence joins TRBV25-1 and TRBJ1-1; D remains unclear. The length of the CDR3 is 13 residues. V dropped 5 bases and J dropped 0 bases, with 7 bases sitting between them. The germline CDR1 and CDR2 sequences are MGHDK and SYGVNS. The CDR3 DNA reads TGTGCCAGCAGTCGGCTGATGAACACTGAAGCTTTCTTT. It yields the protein CASSRLMNTEAFF.

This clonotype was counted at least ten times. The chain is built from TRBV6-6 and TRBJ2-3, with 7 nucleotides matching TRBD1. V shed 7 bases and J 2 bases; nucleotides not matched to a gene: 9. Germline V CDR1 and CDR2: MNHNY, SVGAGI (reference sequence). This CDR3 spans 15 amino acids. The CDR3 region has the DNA TGTGCCAGCACATCAGCCGGGACAGACACAGATACGCAGTATTTT. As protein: CASTSAGTDTDTQYF.

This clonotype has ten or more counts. The CDR3 loop is CASSVDKPTGELFF. As DNA, the CDR3 is TGCGCCAGCAGCGTGGACAAACCCACCGGGGAGCTGTTTTTT. V gene TRBV5-1 combines with J gene TRBJ2-2; weak D call: TRBD1 (5 bases). The CDR3 is made up of 14 amino acids. V lost 4 bases and J lost 4, with 11 bases in between. Germline loops: CDR1 SGHRS, CDR2 YFSETQ. Complete variable domain (other parts from reference TRBV5-1 and TRBJ2-2): KAGVTQTPRYLIKTRGQQVTLSCSPISGHRSVSWYQQTPGQGLQFLFEYFSETQRNKGNFPGRFSGRQFSNSRSEMNVSTLELGDSALYLCASSVDKPTGELFFGEGSRLTVL.

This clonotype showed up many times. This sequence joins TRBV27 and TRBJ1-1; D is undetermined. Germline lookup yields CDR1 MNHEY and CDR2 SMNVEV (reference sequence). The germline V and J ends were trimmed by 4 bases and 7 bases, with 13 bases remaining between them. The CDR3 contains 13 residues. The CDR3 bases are TGTGCCAGCAGTTGGACCCCGGATAATGAAGCTTTCTTT. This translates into CASSWTPDNEAFF.

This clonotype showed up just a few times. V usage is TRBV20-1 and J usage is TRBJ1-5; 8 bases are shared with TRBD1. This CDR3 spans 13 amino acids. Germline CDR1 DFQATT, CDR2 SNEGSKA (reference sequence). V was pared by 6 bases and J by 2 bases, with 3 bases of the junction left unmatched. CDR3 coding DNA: TGCAGTGCGGAGACAGGGGGCAATCAGCCCCAGCATTTT. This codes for CSAETGGNQPQHF.

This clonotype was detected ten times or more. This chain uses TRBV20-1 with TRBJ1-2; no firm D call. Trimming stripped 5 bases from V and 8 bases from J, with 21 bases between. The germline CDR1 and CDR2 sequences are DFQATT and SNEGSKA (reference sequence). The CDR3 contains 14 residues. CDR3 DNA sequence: TGCAGTGCTCGCCCTACCGACAAGGTCGGCGGCTACACCTTC. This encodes CSARPTDKVGGYTF.

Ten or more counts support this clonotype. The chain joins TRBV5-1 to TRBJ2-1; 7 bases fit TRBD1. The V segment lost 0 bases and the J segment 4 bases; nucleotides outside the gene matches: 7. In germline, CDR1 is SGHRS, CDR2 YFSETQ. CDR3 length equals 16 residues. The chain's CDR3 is CASSLGGQAFYNEQFF. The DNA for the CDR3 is TGCGCCAGCAGCTTGGGCGGACAGGCTTTTTACAATGAGCAGTTCTTC.

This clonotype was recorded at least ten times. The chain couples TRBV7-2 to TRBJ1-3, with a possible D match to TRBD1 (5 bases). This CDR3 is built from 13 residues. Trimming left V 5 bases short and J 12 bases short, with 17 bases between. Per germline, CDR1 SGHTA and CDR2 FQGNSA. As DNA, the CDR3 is TGTGCCAGCAGCACGGGGACGGGTAATATCATATATTTT. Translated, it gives CASSTGTGNIIYF.

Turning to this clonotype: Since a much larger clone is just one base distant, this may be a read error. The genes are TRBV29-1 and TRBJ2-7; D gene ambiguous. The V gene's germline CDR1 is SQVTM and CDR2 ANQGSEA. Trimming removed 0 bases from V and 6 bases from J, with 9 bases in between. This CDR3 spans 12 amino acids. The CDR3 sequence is CSVEDTWPEQYF. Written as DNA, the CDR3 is TGCAGCGTTGAAGATACATGGCCCGAGCAGTACTTC.

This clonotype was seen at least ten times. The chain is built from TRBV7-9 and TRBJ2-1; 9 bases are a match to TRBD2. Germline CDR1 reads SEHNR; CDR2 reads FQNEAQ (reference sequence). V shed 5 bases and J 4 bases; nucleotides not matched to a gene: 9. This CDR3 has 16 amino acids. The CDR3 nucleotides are TGTGCCAGCAGCGCCAAAGAAACTAGCGGGTACAATGAGCAGTTCTTC. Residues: CASSAKETSGYNEQFF. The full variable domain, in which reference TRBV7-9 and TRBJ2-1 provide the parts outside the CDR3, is DTGVSQNPRHKITKRGQNVTFRCDPISEHNRLYWYRQTLGQGPEFLTYFQNEAQLEKSRLLSDRFSAERPKGSFSTLEIQRTEQGDSAMYLCASSAKETSGYNEQFFGPGTRLTVL.

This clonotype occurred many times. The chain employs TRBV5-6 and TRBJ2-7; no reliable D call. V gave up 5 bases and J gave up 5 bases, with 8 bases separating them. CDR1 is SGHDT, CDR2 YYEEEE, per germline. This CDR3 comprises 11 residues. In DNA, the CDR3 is TGTGCCAGCAGGGACGAGAACGAGCAGTACTTC. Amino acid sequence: CASRDENEQYF.

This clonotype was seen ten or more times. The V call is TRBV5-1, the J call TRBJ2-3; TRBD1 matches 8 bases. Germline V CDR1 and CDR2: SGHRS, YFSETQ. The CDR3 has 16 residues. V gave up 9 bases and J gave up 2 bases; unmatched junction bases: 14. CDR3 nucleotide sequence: TGCGCCACGAAATGGGGGACAGGCCAACACACAGATACGCAGTATTTT. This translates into CATKWGTGQHTDTQYF.

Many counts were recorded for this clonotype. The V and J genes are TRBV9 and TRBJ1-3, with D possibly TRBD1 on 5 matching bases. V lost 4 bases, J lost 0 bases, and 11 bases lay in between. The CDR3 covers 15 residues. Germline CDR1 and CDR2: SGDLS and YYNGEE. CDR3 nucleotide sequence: TGTGCCAGCAGCCGGGGACGGATCTCTGGAAACACCATATATTTT. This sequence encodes CASSRGRISGNTIYF.

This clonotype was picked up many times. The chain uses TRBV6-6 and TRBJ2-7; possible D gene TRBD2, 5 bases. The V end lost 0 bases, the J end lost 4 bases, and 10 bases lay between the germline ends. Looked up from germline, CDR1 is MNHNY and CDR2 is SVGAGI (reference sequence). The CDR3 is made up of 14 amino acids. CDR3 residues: CASSYSGALYEQYF. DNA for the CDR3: TGTGCCAGCAGTTACTCGGGAGCGTTATACGAGCAGTACTTC.

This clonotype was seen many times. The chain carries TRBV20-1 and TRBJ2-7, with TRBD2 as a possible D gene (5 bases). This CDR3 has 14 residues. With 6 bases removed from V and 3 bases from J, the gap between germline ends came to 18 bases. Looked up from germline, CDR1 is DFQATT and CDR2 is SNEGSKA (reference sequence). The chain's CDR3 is CSATTLSAVYEQYF. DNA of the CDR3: TGCAGTGCAACAACCCTTAGCGCTGTCTACGAGCAGTACTTC.

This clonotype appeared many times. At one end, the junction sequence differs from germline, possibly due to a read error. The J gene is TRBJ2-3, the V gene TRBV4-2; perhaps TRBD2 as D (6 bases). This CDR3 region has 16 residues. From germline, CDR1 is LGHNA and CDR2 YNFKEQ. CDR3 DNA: TGCGCCAGCAGCCAAGATATGGGGACTGGCACAGATACGCAGTATTTT. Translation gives CASSQDMGTGTDTQYF.

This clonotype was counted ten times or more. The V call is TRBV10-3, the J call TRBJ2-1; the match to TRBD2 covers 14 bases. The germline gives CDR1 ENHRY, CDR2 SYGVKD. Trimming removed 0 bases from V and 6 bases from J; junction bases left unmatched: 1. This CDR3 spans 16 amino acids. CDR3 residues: CAISESGTSGGNEQFF. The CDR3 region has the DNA TGTGCCATCAGTGAGTCGGGGACTAGCGGGGGCAATGAGCAGTTCTTC.

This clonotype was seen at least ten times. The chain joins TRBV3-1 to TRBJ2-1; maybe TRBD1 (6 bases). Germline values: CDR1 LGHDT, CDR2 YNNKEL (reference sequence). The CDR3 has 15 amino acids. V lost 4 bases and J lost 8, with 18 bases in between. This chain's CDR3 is CASSLDTLRGHEQFF. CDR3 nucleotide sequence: TGTGCCAGCAGCCTGGATACTCTCAGGGGACATGAGCAGTTCTTC.

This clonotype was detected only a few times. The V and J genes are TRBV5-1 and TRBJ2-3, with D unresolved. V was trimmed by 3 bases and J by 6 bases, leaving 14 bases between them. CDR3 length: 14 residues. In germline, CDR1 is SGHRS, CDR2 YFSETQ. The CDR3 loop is CASSSTRVADTQYF. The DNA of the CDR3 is TGCGCCAGCAGCTCAACCCGGGTGGCGGATACGCAGTATTTT.

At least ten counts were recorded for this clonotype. CDR3 DNA sequence: TGCAGTGCTAGATCAGGGGTGTATAATTCACCCCTCCACTTT. This encodes CSARSGVYNSPLHF. The chain uses TRBV20-1 and TRBJ1-6; D might be TRBD1 (6 bases). CDR1 DFQATT and CDR2 SNEGSKA come from the germline V gene (reference sequence). V lost 2 bases and J 4 bases, leaving 9 bases between the germline ends. The CDR3 runs 14 residues.

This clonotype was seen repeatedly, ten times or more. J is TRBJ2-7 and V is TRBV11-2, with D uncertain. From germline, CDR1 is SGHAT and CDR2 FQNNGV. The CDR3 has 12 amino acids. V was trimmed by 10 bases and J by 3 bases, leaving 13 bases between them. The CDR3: CATRDVVYEQYF. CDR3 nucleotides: TGTGCCACCAGAGATGTGGTCTACGAGCAGTACTTC.

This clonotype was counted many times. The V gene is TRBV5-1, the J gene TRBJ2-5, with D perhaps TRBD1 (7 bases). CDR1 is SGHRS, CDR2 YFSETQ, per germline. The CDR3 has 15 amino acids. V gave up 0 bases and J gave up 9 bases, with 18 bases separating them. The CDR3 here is CASSLDPGGGSAQYF. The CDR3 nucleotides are TGCGCCAGCAGCTTGGATCCAGGGGGAGGATCGGCCCAGTACTTC.

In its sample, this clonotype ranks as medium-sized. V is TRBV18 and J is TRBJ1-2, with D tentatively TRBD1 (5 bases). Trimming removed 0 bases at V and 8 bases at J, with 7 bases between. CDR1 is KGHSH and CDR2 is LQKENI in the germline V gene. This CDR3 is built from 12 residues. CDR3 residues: CASSPPGAGYTF. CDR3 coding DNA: TGTGCCAGCTCACCACCTGGGGCCGGCTACACCTTC.

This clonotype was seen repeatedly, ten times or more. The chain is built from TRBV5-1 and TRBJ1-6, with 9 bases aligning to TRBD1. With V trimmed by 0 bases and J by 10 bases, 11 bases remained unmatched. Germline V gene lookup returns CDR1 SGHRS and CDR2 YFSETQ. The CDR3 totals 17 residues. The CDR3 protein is CASSLALRDRDLSPLHF. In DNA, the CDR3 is TGCGCCAGCAGCTTGGCACTCCGGGACAGGGACTTATCACCCCTCCACTTT.

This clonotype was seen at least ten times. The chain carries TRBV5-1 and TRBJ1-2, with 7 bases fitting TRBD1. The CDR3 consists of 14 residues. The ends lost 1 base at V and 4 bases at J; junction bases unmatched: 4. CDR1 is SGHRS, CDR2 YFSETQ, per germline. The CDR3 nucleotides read TGCGCCAGCAGCTTGCCGGACAGGATCTATGGCTACACCTTC. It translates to CASSLPDRIYGYTF.